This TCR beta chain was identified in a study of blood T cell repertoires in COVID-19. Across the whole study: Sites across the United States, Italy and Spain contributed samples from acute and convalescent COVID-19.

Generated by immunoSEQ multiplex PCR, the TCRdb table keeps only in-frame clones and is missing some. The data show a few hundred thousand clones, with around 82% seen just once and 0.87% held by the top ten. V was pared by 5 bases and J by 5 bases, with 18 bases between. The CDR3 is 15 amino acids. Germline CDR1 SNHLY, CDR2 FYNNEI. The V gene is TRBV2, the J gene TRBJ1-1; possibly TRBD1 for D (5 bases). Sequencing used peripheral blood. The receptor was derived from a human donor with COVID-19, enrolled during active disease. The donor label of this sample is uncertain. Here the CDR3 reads CASSTGFGGETEAFF. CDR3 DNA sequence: TGTGCCAGCAGTACTGGGTTCGGAGGGGAAACTGAAGCTTTCTTT.